The rows below give T cell receptor beta chains drawn from one sample of a study of OX40 agonist ivuxolimab in advanced cancers. The data were produced by immunoSEQ multiplex PCR, yet TCRdb's version contains in-frame clones alone and is incomplete. Among about 42,000 clones, 82% were seen once, and the ten largest hold less than 30%. Sequenced material: CD4+ or CD8+ T cells sorted from blood, taken in a trial of the OX40 agonist ivuxolimab. The receptors here all came from an adult with an advanced solid tumor such as melanoma, head and neck, liver or kidney cancer. CDR3s include the opening cysteine and the closing phenylalanine or tryptophan. D genes are given only for firm matches. The size of a clone is reported for some rows only, either as once, few or many, or as a class for expanded clones.

D gene: TRBD2; J gene: TRBJ2-1; clone size: NA; V gene: TRBV18; CDR3 protein: CASSPLAGDRREQFF; CDR3 DNA: TGTGCCAGCTCACCCCTAGCGGGAGACCGGCGTGAGCAGTTCTTC
D gene: TRBD1; J gene: TRBJ2-7; clone size: NA; V gene: TRBV6-5; CDR3 protein: CASSYVGQGYYEQYF; CDR3 DNA: TGTGCCAGCAGTTACGTGGGACAGGGTTACTACGAGCAGTACTTC
D gene: NA; J gene: TRBJ1-2; clone size: NA; V gene: TRBV7-9; CDR3 protein: CASSPRGGQYANYGYTF; CDR3 DNA: TGTGCCAGCAGCCCCCGTGGGGGACAATATGCGAACTATGGCTACACCTTC
D gene: TRBD2; J gene: TRBJ2-5; clone size: NA; V gene: TRBV5-6; CDR3 protein: CASSQGGWGQETQYF; CDR3 DNA: TGTGCCAGCAGCCAGGGAGGGTGGGGGCAAGAGACCCAGTACTTC
D gene: NA; J gene: TRBJ1-3; clone size: NA; V gene: TRBV6-5; CDR3 protein: CASRNTGSSGNTIYF; CDR3 DNA: TGTGCCAGCAGAAACACAGGGTCTTCTGGAAACACCATATATTTT
D gene: NA; J gene: TRBJ2-1; clone size: NA; V gene: TRBV18; CDR3 protein: CASSPGTGTYNEQFF; CDR3 DNA: TGTGCCAGCTCACCGGGGACCGGGACATACAATGAGCAGTTCTTC
D gene: NA; J gene: TRBJ1-2; clone size: NA; V gene: TRBV5-1; CDR3 protein: CASSLEVGTNYGYTF; CDR3 DNA: TGCGCCAGCAGCTTGGAGGTCGGTACTAACTATGGCTACACCTTC
D gene: NA; J gene: TRBJ2-7; clone size: NA; V gene: TRBV27; CDR3 protein: CASSFIGSYEQYF; CDR3 DNA: TGTGCCAGCAGTTTTATCGGATCCTACGAGCAGTACTTC
D gene: NA; J gene: TRBJ2-3; clone size: NA; V gene: TRBV28; CDR3 protein: CASSLQANTQYF; CDR3 DNA: TGTGCCAGCAGTTTACAGGCGAATACGCAGTATTTT
D gene: TRBD1; J gene: TRBJ2-7; clone size: NA; V gene: TRBV7-2; CDR3 protein: CASRTGTLDEQYF; CDR3 DNA: TGTGCCAGCAGGACAGGGACACTCGACGAGCAGTACTTC
D gene: NA; J gene: TRBJ2-5; clone size: NA; V gene: TRBV18; CDR3 protein: CASSTDLQETQYF; CDR3 DNA: TGTGCCAGCTCGACAGATCTCCAAGAGACCCAGTACTTC
D gene: NA; J gene: TRBJ1-6; clone size: once; V gene: TRBV18; CDR3 protein: CASSPNNNSPLHF; CDR3 DNA: TGTGCCAGCTCACCAAATAATAATTCACCCCTCCACTTT
D gene: TRBD2; J gene: TRBJ2-3; clone size: NA; V gene: TRBV14; CDR3 protein: CASSQGGSGSATQYF; CDR3 DNA: TGTGCCAGCAGCCAAGGGGGCAGCGGGAGCGCTACGCAGTATTTT
D gene: TRBD1; J gene: TRBJ1-2; clone size: NA; V gene: TRBV25-1; CDR3 protein: CASSEYGGTGDGYTF; CDR3 DNA: TGTGCCAGCAGTGAATATGGGGGGACAGGGGACGGCTACACCTTC
D gene: NA; J gene: TRBJ2-1; clone size: NA; V gene: TRBV5-5; CDR3 protein: CASSRTVSTPSNEQFF; CDR3 DNA: TGTGCCAGCAGCCGGACAGTATCTACTCCGTCCAATGAGCAGTTCTTC
D gene: TRBD2; J gene: TRBJ2-1; clone size: NA; V gene: TRBV30; CDR3 protein: CAWSQLAGGPYEQFF; CDR3 DNA: TGTGCCTGGAGCCAACTAGCGGGAGGGCCGTATGAGCAGTTCTTC
D gene: TRBD2; J gene: TRBJ2-1; clone size: NA; V gene: TRBV5-1; CDR3 protein: CASSLLAGPYNEQFF; CDR3 DNA: TGCGCCAGCAGCTTGTTAGCGGGTCCCTACAATGAGCAGTTCTTC
D gene: TRBD1; J gene: TRBJ1-5; clone size: NA; V gene: TRBV18; CDR3 protein: CASSPGQTNQPQHF; CDR3 DNA: TGTGCCAGCTCACCGGGACAGACCAATCAGCCCCAGCATTTT
D gene: NA; J gene: TRBJ1-2; clone size: NA; V gene: TRBV25-1; CDR3 protein: CASSGSGAFNYGYTF; CDR3 DNA: TGTGCCAGCAGTGGCTCGGGGGCCTTTAACTATGGCTACACCTTC
D gene: TRBD2; J gene: TRBJ2-1; clone size: NA; V gene: TRBV11-2; CDR3 protein: CASSSPTSGRAWEQFF; CDR3 DNA: TGTGCCAGCAGCTCGCCGACTAGCGGGAGGGCTTGGGAGCAGTTCTTC
D gene: NA; J gene: TRBJ1-4; clone size: NA; V gene: TRBV28; CDR3 protein: CASTVQGPNEKLFF; CDR3 DNA: TGTGCCAGCACCGTACAGGGCCCTAATGAAAAACTGTTTTTT
D gene: NA; J gene: TRBJ2-7; clone size: NA; V gene: TRBV7-9; CDR3 protein: CASSLSRDEQYF; CDR3 DNA: TGTGCCAGCAGCTTGTCCCGGGACGAGCAGTACTTC
D gene: NA; J gene: TRBJ2-7; clone size: NA; V gene: TRBV27; CDR3 protein: CASSPYSSTGARYEQYF; CDR3 DNA: TGTGCCAGCAGTCCCTACTCCTCCACGGGAGCTAGATACGAGCAGTACTTC
D gene: NA; J gene: TRBJ1-1; clone size: NA; V gene: TRBV7-3; CDR3 protein: CASSLRDETGAFF; CDR3 DNA: TGTGCCAGCAGCTTAAGGGACGAGACCGGGGCTTTCTTT
D gene: NA; J gene: TRBJ2-1; clone size: NA; V gene: TRBV28; CDR3 protein: CASRRGRSSSYNEQFF; CDR3 DNA: TGTGCCAGCAGGCGGGGTCGGTCCAGTTCCTACAATGAGCAGTTCTTC
D gene: TRBD1; J gene: TRBJ2-7; clone size: NA; V gene: TRBV6-5; CDR3 protein: CASSRSGTDSYEQYF; CDR3 DNA: TGTGCCAGCAGCCGATCCGGGACAGACTCCTACGAGCAGTACTTC
D gene: NA; J gene: TRBJ2-2; clone size: NA; V gene: TRBV7-9; CDR3 protein: CASSERGRDGTGELFF; CDR3 DNA: TGTGCCAGCAGTGAGAGGGGGAGGGACGGCACCGGGGAGCTGTTTTTT
D gene: NA; J gene: TRBJ2-7; clone size: few; V gene: TRBV6-5; CDR3 protein: CASSYSAGEQYF; CDR3 DNA: TGTGCCAGCAGTTACTCGGCGGGGGAGCAGTACTTC
D gene: TRBD2; J gene: TRBJ2-5; clone size: NA; V gene: TRBV28; CDR3 protein: CASSHGREETQYF; CDR3 DNA: TGTGCCAGCAGTCACGGGAGGGAAGAGACCCAGTACTTC
D gene: NA; J gene: TRBJ1-3; clone size: NA; V gene: TRBV15; CDR3 protein: CATSRDVLTDSGNTIYF; CDR3 DNA: TGTGCCACCAGCAGAGATGTCTTAACAGACTCTGGAAACACCATATATTTT
D gene: TRBD2; J gene: TRBJ2-3; clone size: NA; V gene: TRBV2; CDR3 protein: CASSGLASRDTQYF; CDR3 DNA: TGTGCCAGCAGCGGACTAGCCAGCAGGGATACGCAGTATTTT
D gene: TRBD1; J gene: TRBJ2-7; clone size: NA; V gene: TRBV7-6; CDR3 protein: CASSPRDRDHEQYF; CDR3 DNA: TGTGCCAGCAGCCCCCGGGACAGGGACCACGAGCAGTACTTC
D gene: NA; J gene: TRBJ1-2; clone size: NA; V gene: TRBV4-2; CDR3 protein: CASSQDVQGDNYGYTF; CDR3 DNA: TGTGCCAGCAGCCAAGATGTACAGGGAGATAACTATGGCTACACCTTC
D gene: NA; J gene: TRBJ2-7; clone size: NA; V gene: TRBV27; CDR3 protein: CASLNFDRWPYEQYF; CDR3 DNA: TGTGCCAGCCTCAACTTCGACAGATGGCCCTACGAGCAGTACTTC
D gene: NA; J gene: TRBJ1-3; clone size: NA; V gene: TRBV5-5; CDR3 protein: CASSYFPGNTIYF; CDR3 DNA: TGTGCCAGCAGCTACTTCCCCGGAAACACCATATATTTT
D gene: TRBD1; J gene: TRBJ1-5; clone size: NA; V gene: TRBV28; CDR3 protein: CASSLGAGGDPQHF; CDR3 DNA: TGTGCCAGCAGTTTAGGTGCAGGGGGTGATCCCCAGCATTTT
D gene: TRBD1; J gene: TRBJ2-7; clone size: NA; V gene: TRBV7-2; CDR3 protein: CASSFRDRNEQYF; CDR3 DNA: TGTGCCAGCAGCTTCCGGGACAGAAACGAGCAGTACTTC
D gene: TRBD2; J gene: TRBJ2-3; clone size: NA; V gene: TRBV27; CDR3 protein: CASSFGLAVSTDTQYF; CDR3 DNA: TGTGCCAGCAGTTTCGGACTAGCAGTTTCCACAGATACGCAGTATTTT
D gene: NA; J gene: TRBJ2-7; clone size: medium-sized; V gene: TRBV6-4; CDR3 protein: CASSSQRFTSYEQYF; CDR3 DNA: TGTGCCAGCAGTTCTCAGCGGTTCACCTCCTACGAGCAGTACTTC
D gene: NA; J gene: TRBJ2-7; clone size: NA; V gene: TRBV4-3; CDR3 protein: CASSQDHGSFYEQYF; CDR3 DNA: TGCGCCAGCAGCCAAGATCACGGATCTTTCTACGAGCAGTACTTC
D gene: NA; J gene: TRBJ2-7; clone size: once; V gene: TRBV2; CDR3 protein: CASSEIQFQTGVNEQYF; CDR3 DNA: TGTGCCAGCAGTGAGATCCAATTTCAGACAGGAGTGAACGAGCAGTACTTC
D gene: NA; J gene: TRBJ1-1; clone size: NA; V gene: TRBV7-3; CDR3 protein: CASSLSSGNTEAFF; CDR3 DNA: TGTGCCAGCAGCTTAAGCTCGGGGAACACTGAAGCTTTCTTT
D gene: NA; J gene: TRBJ1-1; clone size: few; V gene: TRBV19; CDR3 protein: CASRPYGGSDTEAFF; CDR3 DNA: TGTGCCAGTAGGCCATATGGGGGGTCAGACACTGAAGCTTTCTTT
D gene: NA; J gene: TRBJ1-5; clone size: NA; V gene: TRBV6-6; CDR3 protein: CASSNLNQPQHF; CDR3 DNA: TGTGCCAGCAGTAATCTTAATCAGCCCCAGCATTTT
D gene: NA; J gene: TRBJ2-1; clone size: NA; V gene: TRBV10-3; CDR3 protein: CAIRLDRPIYNEQFF; CDR3 DNA: TGTGCCATCAGACTAGACAGACCTATCTACAATGAGCAGTTCTTC
D gene: TRBD1; J gene: TRBJ2-7; clone size: NA; V gene: TRBV7-9; CDR3 protein: CASSLARTGGHEQYF; CDR3 DNA: TGTGCCAGCAGCTTAGCGAGGACAGGGGGCCACGAGCAGTACTTC
D gene: TRBD1; J gene: TRBJ2-2; clone size: once; V gene: TRBV18; CDR3 protein: CASSPMTGGNTGELFF; CDR3 DNA: TGTGCCAGCTCACCAATGACAGGGGGAAACACCGGGGAGCTGTTTTTT
D gene: TRBD1; J gene: TRBJ1-1; clone size: NA; V gene: TRBV9; CDR3 protein: CASSETGADTEAFF; CDR3 DNA: TGTGCCAGCAGCGAGACAGGGGCGGACACTGAAGCTTTCTTT
D gene: NA; J gene: TRBJ2-7; clone size: few; V gene: TRBV5-1; CDR3 protein: CASSLKFSYEQYF; CDR3 DNA: TGCGCCAGCAGCTTGAAATTCTCCTACGAGCAGTACTTC